A single sample is the source of the 27 T cell receptor beta chains below, sequenced in a study of T cells in narcolepsy. Data came from immunoSEQ multiplex PCR; TCRdb stores just in-frame clones and leaves some out. The table has just under 30,000 clones, over 75% seen once; the top ten hold roughly 1%. Sequencing was performed on memory (CD45RA-) CD4+ T cells from blood. The receptors originated from a human donor in good health.

With regard to this clone: One end of the junction is discordant with germline, which a read error may explain. The chain couples TRBV27 to TRBJ1-2; D possibly corresponds to TRBD1 (5 bases). The germline gives CDR1 MNHEY, CDR2 SMNVEV (reference sequence). The length of the CDR3 is 17 residues. Written as DNA, the CDR3 is TGTGCCAGCAGTGTATCCCCAGGGCAGGTGCTTAACTATGGCTACACCTTC. Its protein is CASSVSPGQVLNYGYTF.

This clone was recorded once. The chain employs TRBV6-5 and TRBJ1-2; no definite D call. The CDR3 contains 16 residues. CDR1 is MNHEY, CDR2 SVGAGI, per germline. V gave up 4 bases and J gave up 4 bases, with 19 bases separating them. The CDR3 sequence: CASSSHSSRFLYGYTF. CDR3 DNA sequence: TGTGCCAGCAGTTCGCACTCCTCCAGGTTCCTCTATGGCTACACCTTC.

The chain carries TRBV2 and TRBJ1-1; D perhaps matches TRBD1 (6 bases). V lost 7 bases, J lost 6 bases, and 18 bases lay in between. The CDR3 length is 14 residues. CDR1 and CDR2 (germline): SNHLY, FYNNEI. The CDR3: CASTLGGEGSEAFF. The DNA for the CDR3 is TGTGCCAGCACACTAGGGGGGGAAGGATCTGAAGCTTTCTTT. Using reference TRBV2 and TRBJ1-1 for the parts outside the CDR3, the full variable domain is EPEVTQTPSHQVTQMGQEVILRCVPISNHLYFYWYRQILGQKVEFLVSFYNNEISEKSEIFDDQFSVERPDGSNFTLKIRSTKLEDSAMYFCASTLGGEGSEAFFGQGTRLTVV.

Of note for this clone: The sample carries other DNA sequences with the same CDR3. V is TRBV6-1 and J is TRBJ1-2, with D maybe TRBD1 (5 bases). This CDR3 comprises 13 residues. Trimming shortened V by 6 bases and J by 2 bases, and 10 bases separated the two germline ends. Germline V gives CDR1 MNHNS, CDR2 SASEGT. The CDR3 is CASSPTGNYGYTF. The CDR3 DNA reads TGTGCCAGCAGCCCTACAGGAAACTATGGCTACACCTTC.

The chain joins TRBV4-1 to TRBJ1-1, with D maybe TRBD1 (6 bases). V lost 2 bases to trimming and J lost 9 bases, with 13 bases between them. This CDR3 has 13 residues. Germline loops: CDR1 MGHRA, CDR2 YSYEKL. CDR3 in amino acids: CASSQPQGRQAFF. For the CDR3, the DNA is TGCGCCAGCAGCCAACCCCAGGGGCGGCAAGCTTTCTTT.

The chain combines TRBV5-8 with TRBJ1-2; D call uncertain. Trimming pared 0 bases from V and 3 bases from J, leaving 12 bases between. Germline V gene sequence: CDR1 SGHTS, CDR2 YDEGEE. The CDR3 consists of 15 residues. The CDR3: CASSLVLQADYGYTF. CDR3 DNA: TGTGCCAGCAGCTTGGTCTTACAAGCGGACTATGGCTACACCTTC.

The chain couples TRBV27 to TRBJ1-6; D is unclear. The CDR3 has 13 amino acids. Germline V gene lookup returns CDR1 MNHEY and CDR2 SMNVEV (reference sequence). The ends were cut back, 4 bases at V and 8 bases at J, with 9 bases in the middle. In nucleotides, the CDR3 is TGTGCCAGCAGTTGGGCCAGCTATTCACCCCTCCACTTT. Its translation is CASSWASYSPLHF.

This CDR3 is CASSLGIAGGSDTQYF. The CDR3 nucleotides read TGCGCCAGCAGCTTGGGGATAGCGGGGGGTTCAGATACGCAGTATTTT. This chain joins TRBV5-1 and TRBJ2-3; TRBD2 agrees at 10 bases. This CDR3 has 16 amino acids. Germline assignment: CDR1 SGHRS and CDR2 YFSETQ. V lost 0 bases and J lost 4; bases outside the gene matches: 5.

CDR3 amino acids: CASSYTGVSTDTQYF. The CDR3 DNA reads as TGTGCCAGCAGTTATACAGGGGTTAGCACAGATACGCAGTATTTT. This sequence joins TRBV6-5 and TRBJ2-3; TRBD1 agrees at 7 bases. The length of the CDR3 is 15 residues. Trimming removed 3 bases from V and 0 bases from J; junction bases left unmatched: 3. CDR1 is MNHEY and CDR2 is SVGAGI in the germline V gene.

V usage is TRBV19 and J usage is TRBJ2-3; D ambiguous. Trimming stripped 10 bases from V and 0 bases from J, with 14 bases between. CDR1 and CDR2 (germline): LNHDA, SQIVND (reference sequence). The CDR3 length is 14 residues. The CDR3 protein is CATSQNPSTDTQYF. The CDR3, as DNA: TGTGCCACCTCACAGAACCCTAGCACAGATACGCAGTATTTT.

For the CDR3, the DNA is TGTGCCAGCAGCTTTCGCGGGGGGACAGATACGCAGTATTTT. It is translated as CASSFRGGTDTQYF. The rearrangement joins TRBV11-3 to TRBJ2-3; 8 bases line up with TRBD2. The CDR3 is made up of 14 amino acids. Germline CDR1 and CDR2: SGHNT and YENEEA. The V and J ends lost 3 bases and 3 bases, in that order; junction bases with no gene match: 2.

The rearrangement links TRBV6-6 to TRBJ1-2; 8 bases agree with TRBD1. The CDR3 has 15 amino acids. In germline, CDR1 is MNHNY, CDR2 SVGAGI (reference sequence). V lost 2 bases and J lost 7; bases outside the gene matches: 9. The CDR3 DNA follows: TGTGCCAGCAGTTACAACCCTCAGGGGGCGAGTGGCTACACCTTC. Protein sequence: CASSYNPQGASGYTF.

The rearrangement links TRBV9 to TRBJ2-3; D is tentatively TRBD1 or TRBD2 (5 bases each). Germline V CDR1 and CDR2: SGDLS, YYNGEE. The CDR3 covers 15 residues. V was pared by 7 bases and J by 3 bases, with 18 bases between. CDR3 region: CASSDQGRGTDTQYF. The CDR3 DNA sequence: TGTGCCAGCTCCGACCAGGGTCGGGGAACAGATACGCAGTATTTT.

This rearrangement joins TRBV28 to TRBJ2-3; tentative D call: TRBD2 (7 bases). There are 16 residues in the CDR3. The V gene lost 5 bases and the J gene lost 8 bases, with 23 bases spanning the gap. The V gene's germline CDR1 is MDHEN and CDR2 SYDVKM. The CDR3 loop is CASSPGGGHRVGTQYF. CDR3 coding DNA: TGTGCCAGCAGTCCTGGGGGGGGACACCGTGTAGGTACGCAGTATTTT.

V usage is TRBV7-3 and J usage is TRBJ2-1, with D perhaps being TRBD1 or TRBD2 (5 bases each). V lost 3 bases and J lost 8, with 14 bases in between. This CDR3 region has 14 residues. Germline V CDR1 and CDR2: SGHTA, FQGTGA. The CDR3, as DNA: TGTGCCAGCAGCTTTGGGGGAGAGGGCTATGAGCAGTTCTTC. Its translation is CASSFGGEGYEQFF.

This clone was detected a few times. The J gene is TRBJ1-1, the V gene TRBV19; 12 positions agree with TRBD1. This CDR3 has 15 amino acids. J was trimmed by 5 bases and V by 7 bases; bases with no gene match: 8. Germline V lookup: CDR1 LNHDA, CDR2 SQIVND (reference sequence). DNA of the CDR3: TGTGCCAGTACCGGGACAGGGGGCGCCTGGACTGAAGCTTTCTTT. Its translation: CASTGTGGAWTEAFF.

This chain uses TRBV9 with TRBJ2-2; D ambiguous. The CDR3 has 12 amino acids. CDR1 and CDR2 from the germline V gene are SGDLS and YYNGEE. The V end was cut by 1 base, the J end by 4 bases, with 2 bases between. CDR3 nucleotide sequence: TGTGCCAGCAGCGTATCCACCGGGGAGCTGTTTTTT. Its protein is CASSVSTGELFF.

The chain's CDR3 is CASSLPGGYTEAFF. CDR3 DNA: TGTGCCAGCAGTTTACCAGGGGGCTACACTGAAGCTTTCTTT. The chain recombines TRBV28 with TRBJ1-1; TRBD1 matches at 8 bases. CDR3 size: 14 residues. With 2 bases clipped from V and 3 bases from J, the junction kept 2 bases outside the gene matches. Germline lookup yields CDR1 MDHEN and CDR2 SYDVKM.

This chain joins TRBV7-2 and TRBJ2-7; D is undetermined. V was shortened by 5 bases and J by 5 bases, with 10 bases between the two germline ends. The germline CDR1 and CDR2 sequences are SGHTA and FQGNSA. CDR3 size: 12 residues. The CDR3 reads CASSPSVNEQYF. DNA for the CDR3: TGTGCCAGCAGCCCCAGCGTGAACGAGCAGTACTTC.

About this clone: A read error may account for a junction end that differs from germline. The J gene is TRBJ1-1, the V gene TRBV9, with 10 bases aligning to TRBD1. CDR1 SGDLS and CDR2 YYNGEE come from the germline V gene. CDR3 size: 14 residues. Here the CDR3 DNA reads TGTGCCAGCAGCGAGACAGGGGGCCACACTGAAGCTTCCTTT. Translation gives CASSETGGHTEASF.

The chain is built from TRBV29-1 and TRBJ1-2; 8 nucleotides line up with TRBD1. This CDR3 spans 12 amino acids. From germline, CDR1 is SQVTM and CDR2 ANQGSEA. J lost 2 bases, V lost 8 bases, and 4 bases had no gene match. CDR3 loop: CSTRQGNYGYTF. The CDR3 DNA is TGCAGCACCCGACAGGGGAACTATGGCTACACCTTC.

The chain joins TRBV5-4 to TRBJ2-3; TRBD2 matches 10 bases. The CDR3 length is 15 residues. Germline V gives CDR1 SGHNT, CDR2 YYREEE (reference sequence). With 2 bases clipped from V and 5 bases from J, the junction kept 5 bases outside the gene matches. CDR3 protein: CASSLTAGGGDTQYF. The CDR3 region has the DNA TGTGCCAGCAGCTTAACAGCGGGAGGGGGAGATACGCAGTATTTT.

This clone appeared a single time. This sequence joins TRBV7-9 and TRBJ2-1; weak D call: TRBD2 (6 bases). The CDR3 covers 14 residues. Germline V gene lookup returns CDR1 SEHNR and CDR2 FQNEAQ (reference sequence). Trimming left V 7 bases short and J 9 bases short, with 19 bases between. The CDR3: CASTINGGYGEQFF. CDR3 bases: TGTGCCAGCACCATCAACGGGGGTTACGGTGAGCAGTTCTTC.

Only one count was recorded for this clone. This chain uses TRBV6-5 with TRBJ1-4, with TRBD1 matching 9 bases. CDR3 length equals 13 residues. Germline CDR1 reads MNHEY; CDR2 reads SVGAGI. With V trimmed by 5 bases and J by 6 bases, 1 base remained unmatched. As DNA, the CDR3 is TGTGCCAGCAGTAGGGACAGGGATGAAAAACTGTTTTTT. Amino acids: CASSRDRDEKLFF.

V usage is TRBV9 and J usage is TRBJ2-7, with 9 bases that match TRBD1. V lost 6 bases to trimming and J lost 0 bases; unmatched junction nucleotides: 10. Germline assignment: CDR1 SGDLS and CDR2 YYNGEE. The CDR3 length is 16 residues. Here the CDR3 DNA reads TGTGCCAGCACCCCGGGACAGGGACTCAGCTCCTACGAGCAGTACTTC. The encoded protein is CASTPGQGLSSYEQYF. Complete variable domain (other parts from reference TRBV9 and TRBJ2-7): DSGVTQTPKHLITATGQRVTLRCSPRSGDLSVYWYQQSLDQGLQFLIQYYNGEERAKGNILERFSAQQFPDLHSELNLSSLELGDSALYFCASTPGQGLSSYEQYFGPGTRLTVT.

The gene calls are TRBV7-3 and TRBJ2-7; no reliable D call. CDR3 length equals 13 residues. Trimming shortened V by 5 bases and J by 5 bases, and 13 bases separated the two germline ends. In germline, CDR1 is SGHTA, CDR2 FQGTGA. The chain's CDR3 is CASSRDNSNEQYF. The CDR3 coding sequence is TGTGCCAGCAGCCGAGACAATAGCAACGAGCAGTACTTC.

The chain carries TRBV7-8 and TRBJ1-4, with 8 bases aligning to TRBD1. The germline V gene encodes CDR1 SGHVS and CDR2 FQNEAQ. This CDR3 spans 16 amino acids. After removal of 2 bases from V and 7 bases from J, the junction contained 9 bases not matched to a gene. The CDR3, as DNA: TGTGCCAGCAGCTTACCCCCAGGGGGCAAAAGTGAAAAACTGTTTTTT. Residues: CASSLPPGGKSEKLFF.